What follows is one T cell receptor (beta chain) and its context. Antigen: not known. Other DNA sequences in this specimen translate into the identical CDR3. This entry comes from a study of shared clonotypes between healthy human individuals. Study-wide background: For every donor, three CD4 naive, three CD4 memory, two CD8 naive and one CD8 memory plates were used. The study's findings and limits: The expectation was that sequencing depth would affect clonotype sharing among donors.

Once extracted for a subset, genomic DNA was divided evenly among several immunoSEQ plates. The repertoire was sequenced with immunoSEQ multiplex PCR; TCRdb's copy has only in-frame clones and lacks some. Among roughly 2,300,000 clones, 92% were seen once, and the ten largest hold around 0.35%. Trimming took 0 bases from V and 0 from J, leaving 7 bases between them. This CDR3 has 15 amino acids. Germline assignment: CDR1 MGHRA and CDR2 YSYEKL. This TCR derives from a man between 18 and 29 years old in good health. Some clones in this sample may be carry-over from other donors' samples. The chain combines TRBV4-1 with TRBJ2-3, with no clear D. Material for sequencing was naive CD4+ T cells from PBMCs. Subset in this sample: CD45RA+ positively selected. As DNA, the CDR3 is TGCGCCAGCAGCCAAGATGGGCCTAGCACAGATACGCAGTATTTT. This gives the protein CASSQDGPSTDTQYF.